This record covers a single T cell receptor (beta chain). Its antigen specificity is not known. Nothing much larger sits one base from this clone, and base qualities are not available. This sample includes further DNA sequences coding for the same CDR3. The cohort consisted of 666 healthy bone marrow donors. Cohort members were all nominally healthy when sampled, although unrecorded immune exposures were likely present. The donor tested CMV seropositive, placing the donor among the roughly 300 seropositive members of the cohort. Each donor provided a peripheral blood sample, and peripheral blood mononuclear cells were used for TCR beta sequencing. Genomic DNA was extracted from the blood cell samples with the Qiagen DNeasy Blood Extraction Kit. The data are from a study of cytomegalovirus exposure and HLA in healthy donors (TCRdb year 2017). Describing the broader study: In an earlier analysis of 550 to 750 of the donors, 276 Gb of sequence data and about 110 million unique TCR beta sequences from roughly 200 million T cells were reported. An early release that covered 500 to 800 HLA-typed donors contained approximately 300 gigabases of sequencing data and around 85 million unique TCR sequences. Among the roughly 400 genotyped donors, about 85% belonged to the genetic ancestry cluster associated with self-reported Caucasian donors. The study aimed to test whether cataloging public T cell receptors could reveal signatures of past pathogen exposure. Using immunosequencing, the study profiled T cell repertoires from around 670 subjects and related those repertoires to cytomegalovirus serostatus. Along with the roughly 670-subject first cohort, a separate validation cohort of approximately 110 different subjects was used. To predict cytomegalovirus infection status, the study combined high-throughput TCR immunosequencing, statistical association of individual TCRs with disease status, and machine learning. To study patterns of TCR occurrence, a later analysis re-analyzed previously published TCR beta repertoires from 600 to 750 donors and added high-resolution HLA genotyping. In the later analysis, no new phenotypic data were used to find candidate immune exposures; instead, reliance was placed on TCR beta sequences and their occurrence across donors. To decide whether each TCR beta V gene segment behaved as functional or pseudogenic, an earlier analysis of fewer than 750 of the donors relied on high-throughput TCR beta sequencing. Alongside the repertoire data, information on donor age, sex, ethnicity and CMV serostatus was compiled. Genome-wide SNP genotypes for about three fifths of the roughly 670 donors were used in a later genetic analysis, which treated that subset as a discovery cohort. Every discovery cohort repertoire had been produced on one sequencing platform. HLA typing covered class I and class II loci at four-digit resolution. Typing coverage differed by locus: A, B, C, DRB1 and DQB1 were typed in roughly 620-630 donors, DQA1 in roughly 500, DPA1 in 606, and DPB1 in 472. Four to six DR-DQ haplotypes were handled as single units for association and clustering because linkage in the cohort was strong. Across 398 genotyped donors of the cohort, an average of about 220,000 unique TCR beta nucleotide sequences per donor were sequenced, and roughly 20% of those sequences were non-productive. Overall study outcomes, separate from this receptor: V-gene and J-gene trimming of TCR beta chains was associated with a missense DCLRE1C variant in a later genetic analysis, and the association was replicated in an independent cohort. Because counts were too low, roughly 17 rarely observed V segments, including chromosome 9 orphons, were left out of the earlier analysis of over 550 of the donors. Some IMGT-functional V segments, including TRBV6-2 and TRBV6-3, could not be distinguished by the 87-base-pair reads and were therefore excluded. In a later genetic analysis, fewer N-insertions in productive TCRs were reported among donors in an Asian-associated ancestry cluster than the roughly 700-donor mean. A few of the identified cytomegalovirus-associated TCR beta chains were confirmed in vitro to be specific for cytomegalovirus antigens. A group of highly shared sequence variants was considered likely to be a technical artifact of the sequencing pipeline. Most TCR sequences were seen in very few donors, while some public TCRs were found in many individuals. When HLA alleles, especially DR and DQ, strongly co-occurred, attributing TCR associations to individual alleles was difficult. Linkage disequilibrium might explain the correlated functional status among segregating V segments, but an unknown experimental factor could not be ruled out. Roughly uniform sequencing depth across donors was assumed in presence/absence analyses, although this assumption may not hold. In a later analysis, HLA-associated TCR beta chains showed more clonal expansion and lower generation probabilities than non-associated chains that were equally common. Only TCR beta chains were sequenced in this cohort, and the absence of alpha or paired-chain data limited detectable features. Broadly in line with IMGT annotations, most TCR beta V segments showed up in productive rearrangements about 90% or about 30% of the time in an earlier analysis of several hundred of the donors. Because HLA typing was missing for some donors at each locus, association tests included only the typed subset. In a later analysis, 15,000 to 20,000 TCR beta sequences were associated with specific HLA alleles at a false discovery rate of 0.05. A further reported finding was that TCR beta sequences accurately predicted the HLA-A and HLA-B alleles for most subjects in the first cohort. In a later analysis, the rate of TCR association differed among HLA loci, with DRB1 alleles having the most associated TCRs and HLA-C alleles having the fewest. The classifier was reported to diagnose cytomegalovirus status with high specificity and sensitivity in both the original and validation cohorts. A later analysis found that most CMV-associated TCR beta chains appeared HLA-restricted, with HLA associations seemingly driven largely by CMV exposure. According to the authors, the approach could potentially be generalized to other disease states and immunological phenotypes. According to a later analysis, parvovirus B19, influenza, CMV and Epstein-Barr virus appeared linked to several top co-occurrence clusters. Immune exposure information for the cohort was limited to CMV serostatus. A total of 150 to 200 TCR beta chains were listed by the study as associated with cytomegalovirus.

There are 13 amino acids in the CDR3, from cysteine to phenylalanine inclusive. Here the CDR3 DNA is all that survives: 39 bases in frame from base 1. From the germline V gene, CDR1 is SGHRS and CDR2 is YFSETQ. The V and J ends are trimmed by 2 bases and 10 bases, leaving 13 bases between them. Library construction relied on the immunoSEQ multiplex PCR assay. The multiplex PCR relied on a mix of 60 forward primers for TCR Vbeta segments and 13 reverse primers for TCR Jbeta segments. Amplification of the CDR3 region of rearranged TCR beta genes was performed with a multiplex PCR assay on genomic DNA. The amplified TCR beta libraries were sequenced on the Illumina HiSeq System as 87-base-pair reads. From the authors' description of their analysis: In a later analysis, approximately 74 million unique TCR beta chains were counted across the 500 to 850 repertoires, and around 10 million of these chains were shared by at least two donors. Raw reads were error-corrected and collapsed into unique sequences with a nearest-neighbor algorithm that merged closely related sequences to remove PCR and sequencing errors. CDR3 sequences were aligned to IMGT reference sequences to assign V, D and J gene segments. For a sequence to be retained, a match of at least six nucleotides was required to both a V gene segment and a J gene segment. Rearrangements were called productive when the CDR3 lacked stop codons and stayed in frame with V and J; all others were non-productive. CDR3 was defined by IMGT convention, running from the second conserved V-encoded cysteine to the conserved J-encoded phenylalanine. The earlier analysis of about 640 of the donors excluded any sequence lacking an unambiguous match to a single V gene segment. An earlier analysis of some 500 of the donors classified V segments as functional when productive rearrangements were above 56.7% and as segregating when the standard deviation between donors was above 5%. To diagnose cytomegalovirus status from the catalog of TCR beta chain sequences, a statistical classification framework was built. V and J gene assignment, in a later analysis, came from comparing TCR nucleotide sequences with IMGT/GENE-DB human TR gene sequences. A later analysis assigned CDR3 sequences and most-parsimonious VDJ recombination scenarios with the TCRdist pipeline. A later analysis defined each TCR beta chain by its CDR3 amino acid sequence plus V-gene family, and excluded reads lacking a unique V-gene family. As a way to deal with suspected cross-contamination and a sequencing artifact, a later analysis dropped over 550 nucleotide sequences that were highly shared and had low generation probability. In a later analysis, a clonal expansion index for each public chain was calculated from normalized within-repertoire ranks of inferred template counts. In a later analysis, generation probabilities were computed using a VDJ recombination model fitted to out-of-frame rearrangements, and the results were checked against IGoR. In a later analysis, hypergeometric tests were used to score TCR-TCR, TCR-HLA and TCR-CMV co-occurrence, with a repertoire-size bias correction applied to TCR pairs. To estimate false discovery rates, a later analysis permuted the HLA or CMV assignments 20 times. In a later analysis, co-occurring TCRs were grouped using DBSCAN, and TCRdist sequence similarity was added for clustering within HLA-allele-positive subsets. Repertoires with fewer than 30,000 or more than 120,000 public chains were left out of co-occurrence clustering, as were five repertoires with anomalous nucleotide sharing. TCRdb mirrors the immuneACCESS table, restricted to in-frame sequences. Some clones are absent from its copies; in checked studies, under half trace to an unresolved V gene, and the reason for the others is unknown. The D gene and trimming were derived from the DNA, and the V and J assignments and clone size from that table. Present in this sample are about 180,000 clones, roughly 77% of which were seen just once. Clones ranked in the top ten supply 2% to 3% of the sample.

The origin of this receptor is a woman aged 25 to 39 in good health and CMV-seropositive. The sequenced sample was PBMCs. The sequence links TRBV5-1 to TRBJ1-5; 5 matching bases give a weak D call of TRBD1. The DNA sequence is given as TGCGCCAGCAGCTTAGATAGCCAGGGACCCCAGCATTTT. Its protein is CASSLDSQGPQHF.